This TCR beta chain appears in the sequencing data of a study of blood T cell repertoires in COVID-19. In the study overall: Collection of acute and convalescent COVID-19 samples took place in the United States, Italy and Spain.

CDR1 is LGHNA, CDR2 YSLEER, per germline. Trimming stripped 0 bases from V and 2 bases from J, with 9 bases between. CDR3 length: 15 residues. TCRdb keeps only in-frame clones here, not all; method: immunoSEQ multiplex PCR. The sample records hundreds of thousands of clones, about 91% being singletons. This TCR was recovered from a woman in her 30s who had recovered from COVID-19. The chain employs TRBV4-3 and TRBJ2-3; a possible D gene is TRBD1 (6 bases). What was sequenced was peripheral blood. DNA of the CDR3: TGCGCCAGCAGCCAAGAGAGGGACAACACAGATACGCAGTATTTT. Amino acid sequence: CASSQERDNTDTQYF.